This T cell receptor (beta chain) appears in the sequencing data of a study of OX40 agonist ivuxolimab in advanced cancers. At the level of the whole study: The costimulatory receptor OX40 (CD134) was targeted by ivuxolimab, a fully human IgG2 agonistic monoclonal antibody. Intravenous ivuxolimab was administered to patients every 2 weeks at six dose levels: 0.01, 0.1, 0.3, 1.5, 3 and 10 mg/kg. Of the 50 to 55 patients in dose escalation, 19 had hepatocellular carcinoma, some 15 had melanoma, 9 had renal cell carcinoma and 9 had head and neck cancer. In the dose-escalation cohort, 82.7% of patients were male, and the mean age was roughly 60 years, with a range of roughly 23 to 85. Prior anti-PD-1, anti-PD-L1 or anti-CTLA-4 therapy was permitted, and checkpoint inhibitors had been received by around 40% of dose-escalation patients. Partial responses were achieved by three dose-escalation patients, of whom one had hepatocellular carcinoma and two had cutaneous melanoma. Peripheral TCRbeta sequencing was intended to test whether TCR sequence diversity was altered and clonal T-cell expansion was caused by ivuxolimab. The paper reports the monotherapy dose-escalation portion (N ≈ 50 patients) of the phase I ivuxolimab trial. General conclusions and limits of the study: On average, CD8+ T cells showed more expanded clones than CD4+ T cells after ivuxolimab. The antigen specificity of the clonally expanded peripheral T cells was not determined. At doses from 0.1 to 3.0 mg/kg, clonal expansion was seen in both CD4+ and CD8+ blood T cells between baseline and week 6. In partial responders in the 0.1-3.0 mg/kg groups, normalized peripheral clonal expansion was found to be among the lowest, especially among CD8+ T cells. Low levels of normalized T-cell clonal expansion were also seen in some nonresponding patients.

The trial excluded patients who had a history of autoimmune disease or were on systemic immunosuppression. Peripheral blood for TCR sequencing was collected from all dose cohorts at baseline, on cycle 4 day 1, and on cycle 7 day 1. Samples came from an open-label, multicenter, first-in-human phase I dose-escalation trial of ivuxolimab. Adults with locally advanced or metastatic head and neck squamous cell, hepatocellular, melanoma or renal cell carcinoma were enrolled in the trial. Before TCR sequencing, CD4+ T cells and CD8+ T cells from peripheral blood were sorted into separate populations. To sequence the TCRbeta CDR3 region, genomic DNA was isolated from the sorted cells. The immunoSEQ Assay was used for sequencing of TCRbeta CDR3 regions. TCRdb's version of the immuneACCESS table is confined to in-frame rearrangements and falls short of the full clone set. An unresolved V gene accounts for under half of the shortfall where checked; the remainder is of unknown origin. This sample has about 100,000 clones in its table, and approximately 90% of those were observed once. Approximately 0.31% of the sample comes from the top ten.

Sequences KGHSH (CDR1) and LQKENI (CDR2) are obtained from the germline V gene. From the cysteine through the phenylalanine, the CDR3 covers 15 amino acids. Only the CDR3 DNA stays, 45 bases, in frame from base 1. The junction carries 9 bases between V and J, which are trimmed by 1 base and 2 bases respectively. Concerning this clone: No cognate antigen has been identified for it. It has no much larger one-base neighbor in the sample; base qualities were not kept.

The chain joins TRBV18 to TRBJ1-3; the D segment cannot be called with confidence. The starting material was CD4+ or CD8+ T cells sorted from blood, obtained in a trial of the OX40 agonist ivuxolimab. The clonotype originates from an adult with an advanced solid tumor such as melanoma, head and neck, liver or kidney cancer. The CDR3 protein is CASSPQAVPGNTIYF. The DNA is TGTGCCAGCTCACCACAAGCGGTACCTGGAAACACCATATATTTT.